This T cell receptor beta chain was captured by sequencing in a study of blood T cell repertoires in COVID-19. Study context: The cDNA or gDNA used as material had been derived from T cells, B-cell-depleted T cells, or PBMCs.

Clones were read by immunoSEQ multiplex PCR, and TCRdb kept only the in-frame ones, dropping some. The sample shows about 82,000 clones, 60% to 80% of them seen only once. The germline V gene encodes CDR1 MNHEY and CDR2 SVGAGI. Trimming took 9 bases from V and 2 from J, leaving 14 bases between them. This CDR3 spans 13 amino acids. The receptor was isolated from a man aged 55 to 70 with COVID-19, enrolled during active disease. The chain employs TRBV6-5 and TRBJ2-7; D may be TRBD1 (6 bases). The sequencing input was peripheral blood. CDR3 coding DNA: TGTGCCAGACAGGGTTATACGGCCTACGAGCAGTACTTC. Its protein is CARQGYTAYEQYF.